What follows describes a single T cell receptor beta chain. The antigen remains unidentified. TCRdb keeps only in-frame clones here, not all; method: immunoSEQ multiplex PCR. The data contain approximately 500,000 clones, 90% to 97% of them singletons. These data are taken from a study of shared clonotypes between healthy human individuals. Study-level results: Four donors shared 4.5% to 6.5% of their naive CD4 clonotypes.

Donors had no recently reported acute infections or vaccinations and were HIV-negative. The CDR3 sequence is 15 residues long. The junction had 6 bases not matched to a gene; V was cut back by 8 bases and J by 2 bases. Germline values: CDR1 MNHEY, CDR2 SVGAGI. Sequencing was carried out using naive CD4+ T cells sorted from blood. Subset in this sample: CD45RA+ positively selected. The chain uses TRBV6-5 and TRBJ2-2; the match to TRBD2 covers 9 bases. The clonotype was recovered from a woman in her twenties or thirties in good health. The CDR3 DNA sequence: TGTGCCAGCTCTCGACTAGCGGACAACACCGGGGAGCTGTTTTTT. Encoded protein: CASSRLADNTGELFF.